The clone carrying this TCR beta chain was detected only a few times. Trimming shortened V by 4 bases and J by 6 bases, and 18 bases separated the two germline ends. Germline V gene lookup returns CDR1 SGHAT and CDR2 FQDESV (reference sequence). CDR3 length: 15 amino acids. The use of a sample-barcoded 5' primer and a J-beta primer mix characterized a second PCR of about 6 to 12 cycles. TCRdb reprocessed the 5' RACE reads via MiXCR and lists one record per CDR3 protein. The sample lists 550,000 to 600,000 distinct CDR3 sequences, 40% to 55% occurring once. This record comes from a study of blood T cells in healthy people across ages.

This receptor was taken from a man older than 75 in good health. The gene calls are TRBV11-1 and TRBJ1-2, with D maybe TRBD1 (6 bases). The sequenced material came from blood. This CDR3 reads CASSSRATGRDGYTF. In nucleotides, the CDR3 is TGTGCCAGCAGCTCTCGGGCCACAGGGAGGGATGGCTACACCTTC. The complete variable domain, with remaining parts taken from reference TRBV11-1 and TRBJ1-2, reads EAEVAQSPRYKITEKSQAVAFWCDPISGHATLYWYRQILGQGPELLVQFQDESVVDDSQLPKDRFSAERLKGVDSTLKIQPAELGDSAMYLCASSSRATGRDGYTFGSGTRLTVV.